These 8 T cell receptor beta chains were all obtained from the same sample, sequenced in a study of T cell responses to AZD1222 COVID-19 vaccine. Libraries were prepared by immunoSEQ multiplex PCR; TCRdb keeps only in-frame clonotypes and omits some of them. Of about 140,000 clones in the sample, around 90% are singletons; the top ten hold nearly 3.5%. The specimen was peripheral blood, collected on day 0 of AZD1222 vaccination. The receptors shown here come from an adult in good health.

The rearrangement uses TRBV12-3 or TRBV12-4 and TRBJ1-5; TRBD1 matches at 7 bases. Trimming cost V 6 bases and J 5 bases; bases outside gene matches: 4. The CDR3 totals 13 residues. CDR3 sequence (DNA): TGTGCCAGCAGACTGACAGGGCATCAGCCCCAGCATTTT. It translates to CASRLTGHQPQHF.

V gene TRBV2 combines with J gene TRBJ1-1, with 8 bases fitting TRBD1. CDR3 size: 15 residues. V lost 3 bases and J lost 0; bases outside the gene matches: 3. Germline V gene sequence: CDR1 SNHLY, CDR2 FYNNEI. CDR3 region: CASSEQGALNTEAFF. CDR3 sequence (DNA): TGTGCCAGCAGTGAGCAGGGGGCGCTGAACACTGAAGCTTTCTTT.

The chain uses TRBV5-1 and TRBJ2-1, with 7 bases identical to TRBD2. Germline V lookup: CDR1 SGHRS, CDR2 YFSETQ. V shed 5 bases and J 0 bases; nucleotides not matched to a gene: 8. The CDR3 totals 16 residues. The CDR3, as DNA: TGCGCCAGCAGGATGGGACTAATGAGCTCCTACAATGAGCAGTTCTTC. It codes for CASRMGLMSSYNEQFF.

The chain's CDR3 is CASSLGLDVEQFF. The CDR3 DNA follows: TGTGCCAGCAGCTTAGGGTTAGATGTTGAGCAGTTCTTC. The V gene is TRBV7-2, the J gene TRBJ2-1; D remains unclear. The CDR3 contains 13 residues. V was trimmed by 1 base and J by 9 bases, leaving 10 bases between them. Germline V gene sequence: CDR1 SGHTA, CDR2 FQGNSA.

This rearrangement joins TRBV28 to TRBJ2-2, with D perhaps TRBD2 (7 bases). Trimming took 3 bases from V and 7 from J, leaving 12 bases between them. Germline V gives CDR1 MDHEN, CDR2 SYDVKM. The CDR3 is made up of 14 amino acids. CDR3 sequence reads: CASSFGGAIGELFF. The CDR3 bases are TGTGCCAGCAGTTTTGGGGGGGCCATCGGGGAGCTGTTTTTT.

This clone was observed a handful of times. This chain connects TRBV7-9 to TRBJ1-6, with D hard to call. The CDR3 runs to 16 residues. V was shortened by 8 bases and J by 0 bases, with 14 bases between the two germline ends. Germline values: CDR1 SEHNR, CDR2 FQNEAQ (reference sequence). CDR3 bases: TGTGCCAGCTTTCCCCCAGCAGGCTCCTATAATTCACCCCTCCACTTT. Protein: CASFPPAGSYNSPLHF.

The chain couples TRBV27 to TRBJ1-5; the D gene is possibly TRBD1 (5 bases). Germline V gene sequence: CDR1 MNHEY, CDR2 SMNVEV (reference sequence). Trimming pared 6 bases from V and 2 bases from J, leaving 11 bases between. The CDR3 extends over 14 amino acids. The CDR3 spells CASSLGVGNQPQHF. As DNA, the CDR3 is TGTGCCAGCAGCTTGGGGGTGGGCAATCAGCCCCAGCATTTT.

This sequence joins TRBV7-3 and TRBJ2-1; D gene ambiguous. In germline, CDR1 is SGHTA, CDR2 FQGTGA. Between the trimmed V and J ends, which lost 1 base and 6 bases, there was a span of 7 bases. The CDR3 is 13 residues long. The CDR3 region is CASSLRPSNEQFF. As DNA, the CDR3 is TGTGCCAGCAGCTTAAGGCCGTCCAATGAGCAGTTCTTC.